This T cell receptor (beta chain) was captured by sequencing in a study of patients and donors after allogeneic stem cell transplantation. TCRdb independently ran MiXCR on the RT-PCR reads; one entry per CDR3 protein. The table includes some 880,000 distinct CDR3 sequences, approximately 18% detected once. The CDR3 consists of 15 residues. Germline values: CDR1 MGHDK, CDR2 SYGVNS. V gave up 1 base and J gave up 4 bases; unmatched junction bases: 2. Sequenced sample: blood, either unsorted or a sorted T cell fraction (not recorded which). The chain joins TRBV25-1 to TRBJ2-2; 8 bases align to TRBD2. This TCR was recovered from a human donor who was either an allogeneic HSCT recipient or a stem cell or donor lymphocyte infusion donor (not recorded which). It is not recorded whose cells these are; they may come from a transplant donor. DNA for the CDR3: TGTGCCAGCAGTGAATTAACTAGCGGCACCGGGGAGCTGTTTTTT. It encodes CASSELTSGTGELFF.